The 20 T cell receptor beta chains below were found in one sample sequenced in a study of T cell repertoires in cytomegalovirus infection. No antigen is known for these receptors. Using its own MiXCR run on the reads, TCRdb lists one record per CDR3 protein. The sample contains some 590,000 distinct CDR3 sequences, approximately 40% of which appear only once. Here the sequenced sample was cultured PBMCs, taken from culture after CMV antigen stimulation. These receptors originate from a human donor in good health (CMV status not recorded). Some clones in this sample may be carry-over from other donors' samples.

This chain connects TRBV27 to TRBJ2-7; TRBD2 matches at 14 bases. CDR1 and CDR2 from the germline V gene are MNHEY and SMNVEV (reference sequence). Germline trimming cut 9 bases from V and 2 bases from J; bases unmatched to any gene: 3. The CDR3 has 14 amino acids. The CDR3 protein is CASRLAGGAYEQYF. CDR3 nucleotides: TGTGCCAGTCGACTAGCGGGGGGGGCCTACGAGCAGTACTTC.

This chain connects TRBV12-3 or TRBV12-4 to TRBJ1-1; tentative D call: TRBD1 (5 bases). The CDR3 spans 14 residues. V dropped 5 bases and J dropped 5 bases, with 15 bases sitting between them. CDR3 sequence: CASSPSSGGTEAFF. In DNA form, the CDR3 reads TGTGCCAGCAGTCCCTCTTCGGGGGGGACTGAAGCTTTCTTT.

This clonotype was found a few times. V is TRBV7-2 and J is TRBJ1-5; 7 positions match TRBD1. The V and J ends lost 11 bases and 4 bases, in that order; junction bases with no gene match: 8. CDR3 length equals 13 residues. The germline CDR1 and CDR2 sequences are SGHTA and FQGNSA. CDR3 loop: CAAAQGENQPQHF. The CDR3 DNA is TGTGCCGCGGCCCAGGGGGAGAATCAGCCCCAGCATTTT.

This clonotype was recorded a few times. J is TRBJ1-6 and V is TRBV7-2, with 7 bases lining up with TRBD1. V lost 3 bases to trimming and J lost 6 bases; unmatched junction nucleotides: 2. Per germline, CDR1 SGHTA and CDR2 FQGNSA. The CDR3 covers 14 residues. DNA for the CDR3: TGTGCCAGCAGCTTTGGGACAGTTAATTCACCCCTCCACTTT. It is translated as CASSFGTVNSPLHF. The full variable domain, rest sourced from reference TRBV7-2 and TRBJ1-6, is GAGVSQSPSNKVTEKGKDVELRCDPISGHTALYWYRQSLGQGLEFLIYFQGNSAPDKSGLPSDRFSAERTGGSVSTLTIQRTQQEDSAVYLCASSFGTVNSPLHFGNGTRLTVT.

CDR3 DNA sequence: TGTGCCAGTCGGACGAGGACCCCTGGCTACACCTTC. This codes for CASRTRTPGYTF. The chain recombines TRBV6-2 or TRBV6-3 with TRBJ1-2; D is unclear. Germline assignment: CDR1 MNHEY and CDR2 SVGEGT. CDR3 length: 12 residues. Trimming cost V 9 bases and J 7 bases, with 15 bases left between them.

This chain links TRBV7-8 with TRBJ2-2; D unresolved. Germline CDR1 and CDR2: SGHVS and FQNEAQ. Trimming cost V 6 bases and J 3 bases, with 8 bases left between them. There are 13 residues in the CDR3. The CDR3 reads CASRNTYTGELFF. The CDR3 DNA is TGTGCCAGCAGGAATACGTACACCGGGGAGCTGTTTTTT. The variable domain in full, completed from reference TRBV7-8 and TRBJ2-2, reads GAGVSQSPRYKVAKRGQDVALRCDPISGHVSLFWYQQALGQGPEFLTYFQNEAQLDKSGLPSDRFFAERPEGSVSTLKIQRTQQEDSAVYLCASRNTYTGELFFGEGSRLTVL.

This clonotype appeared a single time. The V call is TRBV7-9, the J call TRBJ2-6; 8 nucleotides align to TRBD1. This CDR3 spans 15 amino acids. Germline lookup yields CDR1 SEHNR and CDR2 FQNEAQ (reference sequence). Germline trimming cut 5 bases from V and 3 bases from J; bases unmatched to any gene: 3. CDR3 sequence (DNA): TGTGCCAGCAGCCTACAGGGGGTTGGGGCCAACGTCCTGACTTTC. The encoded protein is CASSLQGVGANVLTF.

V usage is TRBV6-2 or TRBV6-3 and J usage is TRBJ2-1; 7 nucleotides match TRBD2. Germline V gives CDR1 MNHEY, CDR2 SVGEGT. V dropped 2 bases and J dropped 2; count of bases not matched to a gene: 12. The CDR3 is made up of 18 amino acids. CDR3 loop: CASSYTPGGGLAYNEQFF. The CDR3 nucleotides are TGTGCCAGCAGTTACACCCCGGGCGGGGGACTCGCCTACAATGAGCAGTTCTTC.

V is TRBV7-8 and J is TRBJ2-7; TRBD2 matches 12 bases. CDR3 size: 15 residues. V lost 4 bases, J lost 0 bases, and 1 base stayed unmatched. The germline V gene has CDR1 SGHVS and CDR2 FQNEAQ. Written as DNA, the CDR3 is TGTGCCAGCAGCTGGGGACTAGCGGGCTCCTACGAGCAGTACTTC. The encoded protein is CASSWGLAGSYEQYF.

This clonotype was counted once. For the CDR3, the DNA is TGTGCCAGCAGCTGGAAACAGGGAAGTCACGAGCAGTACTTC. Its protein is CASSWKQGSHEQYF. The V call is TRBV7-2, the J call TRBJ2-7; the D gene is possibly TRBD1 (6 bases). The CDR3 contains 14 residues. Trimming removed 4 bases from V and 5 bases from J, with 15 bases in between. Germline CDR1 is SGHTA and CDR2 is FQGNSA.

V is TRBV12-3 or TRBV12-4 and J is TRBJ2-1, with D possibly being TRBD2 (7 bases). V was cut by 7 bases and J by 10 bases, with 26 bases left in between. The CDR3 runs 16 residues. The CDR3 DNA follows: TGTGCCAGCATCGTTGAAACAGGGTTAGCGGGTTCGGAGCAGTTCTTC. It specifies CASIVETGLAGSEQFF.

The V and J genes are TRBV12-5 and TRBJ2-5, with unresolved D. CDR1 and CDR2 (germline): LGHNT, FRNRAP. The CDR3 has 16 residues. With 5 bases removed from V and 0 bases from J, the gap between germline ends came to 16 bases. This chain's CDR3 is CASGPPHEYNQETQYF. DNA for the CDR3: TGTGCTAGTGGTCCCCCCCACGAGTACAACCAAGAGACCCAGTACTTC.

This sequence joins TRBV5-1 and TRBJ1-5, with no clear D. Germline V gene lookup returns CDR1 SGHRS and CDR2 YFSETQ. The V gene lost 4 bases and the J gene lost 3 bases, with 11 bases spanning the gap. The CDR3 runs 14 residues. The CDR3 spells CASSMDGFNQPQHF. The DNA for the CDR3 is TGCGCCAGCAGCATGGACGGATTCAATCAGCCCCAGCATTTT.

The chain couples TRBV27 to TRBJ2-3; 8 bases fit TRBD2. The ends lost 8 bases at V and 6 bases at J; junction bases unmatched: 13. CDR1 MNHEY and CDR2 SMNVEV come from the germline V gene (reference sequence). The CDR3 runs to 15 residues. The CDR3, as DNA: TGTGCCAGCCACCCTCTAGCGGGTTATACGGATACGCAGTATTTT. Translated: CASHPLAGYTDTQYF.

V gene TRBV4-2 combines with J gene TRBJ1-3, with 10 bases identical to TRBD1. Germline lookup yields CDR1 LGHNA and CDR2 YNFKEQ. The CDR3 has 16 residues. The V gene end was trimmed by 2 bases and the J gene end by 2 bases; junction bases not matched to a gene: 3. The CDR3 spells CASSQPGTGAGNTIYF. As DNA, the CDR3 is TGTGCCAGCAGCCAACCCGGGACAGGGGCTGGAAACACCATATATTTT.

The rearrangement joins TRBV20-1 to TRBJ1-1; no reliable D call. V lost 0 bases and J lost 3, with 8 bases in between. Germline CDR1 and CDR2: DFQATT and SNEGSKA (reference sequence). The CDR3 extends over 13 amino acids. The CDR3 DNA follows: TGCAGTGCTAGAGATCCTGGGGACACTGAAGCTTTCTTT. Its translation: CSARDPGDTEAFF.

This clonotype was seen repeatedly, ten times or more. The V call is TRBV11-2, the J call TRBJ2-5, with 7 nucleotides matching TRBD1. In germline, CDR1 is SGHAT, CDR2 FQNNGV. This CDR3 comprises 14 residues. Losses at the gene ends were 3 bases for V and 4 bases for J; bases not matched to a gene: 5. DNA for the CDR3: TGTGCCAGCAGCTTTCTGACAGGGCTAGAGACCCAGTACTTC. It is translated as CASSFLTGLETQYF.

This clonotype came up a few times. The chain combines TRBV19 with TRBJ1-2; a possible D gene is TRBD1 (5 bases). The germline V gene has CDR1 LNHDA and CDR2 SQIVND (reference sequence). The CDR3 extends over 16 amino acids. V lost 5 bases and J 4 bases, leaving 20 bases between the germline ends. CDR3 sequence: CASSLEAPGVIYGYTF. CDR3 DNA sequence: TGTGCCAGTAGTTTGGAGGCTCCGGGGGTTATCTATGGCTACACCTTC. The full variable domain, completed using reference TRBV19 and TRBJ1-2, is DGGITQSPKYLFRKEGQNVTLSCEQNLNHDAMYWYRQDPGQGLRLIYYSQIVNDFQKGDIAEGYSVSREKKESFPLTVTSAQKNPTAFYLCASSLEAPGVIYGYTFGSGTRLTVV.

A few counts support this clonotype. V gene TRBV7-2 combines with J gene TRBJ1-1; D is perhaps TRBD1 (6 bases). The CDR3 runs 15 residues. V lost 1 base and J lost 10, with 19 bases in between. Germline lookup yields CDR1 SGHTA and CDR2 FQGNSA. DNA for the CDR3: TGTGCCAGCAGCTTAGTGAGGACAGATTTATCTGGAGCTTTCTTT. This translates into CASSLVRTDLSGAFF.

The J gene is TRBJ1-1, the V gene TRBV19, with D maybe TRBD1 (6 bases). The V gene lost 6 bases and the J gene lost 1 base, with 9 bases spanning the gap. Per germline, CDR1 LNHDA and CDR2 SQIVND (reference sequence). This CDR3 comprises 13 residues. The CDR3 DNA reads TGTGCCAGTAGGACAGGCCGGAACACTGAAGCTTTCTTT. This sequence encodes CASRTGRNTEAFF.